This paragraph covers one T cell receptor (beta chain) sequence. Antigen specificity is unknown. The data stem from a study of T cell responses to AZD1222 COVID-19 vaccine. Germline CDR1 and CDR2: LGHNA and YSLEER. This CDR3 contains 15 residues. V lost 1 base, J lost 4 bases, and 13 bases lay in between. The method was immunoSEQ multiplex PCR; TCRdb's version includes in-frame clones alone and lacks a portion of them. The repertoire consists of about 83,000 clones, with 85% to 90% occurring once and the leading ten covering around 4.5%. Study findings and constraints: Females outnumbered males among donors, who were mostly white British; clonal diversity was possibly underestimated.

The chain employs TRBV4-3 and TRBJ2-5, with a weak D call TRBD1 (5 bases). The material sequenced was peripheral blood, taken on day 0 of MenACWY control vaccination. The TCR comes from an adult in good health. CDR3 sequence (DNA): TGCGCCAGCAGCCAAGGGAATGCAGGGTTAGAGACCCAGTACTTC. This sequence encodes CASSQGNAGLETQYF.